This TCR beta chain is drawn from a study of patients and donors after allogeneic stem cell transplantation (dated by TCRdb to the early 2020s). This clonotype appeared a few times. This receptor's antigen is unknown. No base-level quality is on record; no much larger clone is a single base apart. The library was produced with RT-PCR. Sequencing was performed on a NextSeq 550. TCRdb reprocessed the public reads (quality trimming at Q25 with fastp, clone calling with MiXCR) and kept in-frame beta chains. Rows with one shared CDR3 protein collapse into an entry with the most common genes and DNA. Across this sample there are roughly 940,000 distinct CDR3 sequences, with roughly 18% seen only once. The ten largest clones represent 5.5% to 6.5% of the sample. As encoded in the germline V gene, CDR1 is MNHNS while CDR2 is SASEGT. The CDR3 spans 15 residues, from the cysteine through the phenylalanine. The only DNA kept is the CDR3, 45 bases in frame from the first base. Trimming takes 6 bases off V and 3 bases off J; junction bases not matched to a gene: 6.

This clonotype was obtained from a human donor who was either an allogeneic HSCT recipient or a stem cell or donor lymphocyte infusion donor (not recorded which). It is not recorded whose cells these are; they may come from a transplant donor. The V and J segments used are TRBV6-1 and TRBJ2-5; the junction holds 11 bases that match TRBD1. Input material: blood, either unsorted or a sorted T cell fraction (not recorded which). The DNA sequence is given as TGTGCCAGCAGCCCGGACAGGGGGCGAAAAGAGACCCAGTACTTC. Translated, it gives CASSPDRGRKETQYF.